The next 5 T cell receptor beta chains were all read from a single sample in a study of T cell repertoires in cytomegalovirus infection. From the reads, TCRdb called clonotypes with MiXCR, one entry per CDR3 protein. The table records approximately 110,000 distinct CDR3 sequences, over 9% of them present only once. These receptors' targets are unknown. Sequenced: PBMCs, sequenced either directly or after in vitro stimulation (not recorded which). These receptors all come from a human donor in good health (CMV status not recorded). Some clones in this sample may be carry-over from other donors' samples.

This clonotype has only a few counts. This rearrangement joins TRBV28 to TRBJ2-1; the match to TRBD2 covers 7 bases. This CDR3 comprises 11 residues. V was clipped by 6 bases and J by 8 bases; unmatched bases: 1. The V gene's germline CDR1 is MDHEN and CDR2 SYDVKM. This CDR3 reads CASRRGYEQFF. CDR3 bases: TGTGCCAGCAGGCGGGGGTATGAGCAGTTCTTC.

This clonotype was observed at least ten times. The chain couples TRBV5-4 to TRBJ1-2, with no clear D. This CDR3 has 13 residues. Trimming shortened V by 4 bases and J by 1 base, and 8 bases separated the two germline ends. Germline V gives CDR1 SGHNT, CDR2 YYREEE (reference sequence). CDR3 sequence (DNA): TGTGCCAGCAGCCCGACAAATAACTATGGCTACACCTTC. Its translation: CASSPTNNYGYTF.

The chain employs TRBV12-3 or TRBV12-4 and TRBJ2-7; D is tentatively TRBD1 or TRBD2 (5 bases each). The ends were cut back, 5 bases at V and 4 bases at J, with 15 bases in the middle. The CDR3 consists of 14 residues. CDR3 loop: CASSRRVDRYEQYF. CDR3 coding DNA: TGTGCCAGCAGTCGGCGGGTAGACAGATACGAGCAGTACTTC.

This clonotype showed up many times. V gene TRBV6-1 combines with J gene TRBJ2-3, with a possible D match to TRBD2 (6 bases). Germline CDR1 MNHNS, CDR2 SASEGT. The V end was cut by 5 bases, the J end by 5 bases, with 14 bases between. This CDR3 spans 14 amino acids. The CDR3, as DNA: TGTGCCAGCAGTCGGGAGAAGTGGGGAGATACGCAGTATTTT. Amino acid sequence: CASSREKWGDTQYF.

This clonotype has just a few counts. The J gene is TRBJ2-1, the V gene TRBV7-2; D gene unclear. V was clipped by 3 bases and J by 2 bases, with 8 bases between them. The CDR3 covers 14 residues. Germline CDR1 and CDR2: SGHTA and FQGNSA. CDR3 nucleotides: TGTGCCAGCAGCTTTGGTGGGGCCTACAATGAGCAGTTCTTC. Its translation is CASSFGGAYNEQFF.